The rows below give T cell receptor beta chains drawn from one sample of a study of memory CD4+ T cells and cytomegalovirus serostatus. Profiled with immunoSEQ multiplex PCR; TCRdb holds only in-frame clones, not every one. The sample records over 55,000 clones, 70% to 80% being singletons. The sample consisted of memory CD4+ T cells from blood. The receptors stem from an adult in good health and CMV-seronegative. Both conserved end residues are part of each CDR3.

J gene: TRBJ1-1; V gene: TRBV7-2; CDR3 protein: CASSPRAGGKTEAFF
J gene: TRBJ2-1; V gene: TRBV9; CDR3 protein: CASSVGLAGSFDEQFF
J gene: TRBJ1-1; V gene: TRBV4-1; CDR3 protein: CASSQDLAGGNTEAFF
J gene: TRBJ2-7; V gene: TRBV28; CDR3 protein: CASARQGINEQYF
J gene: TRBJ2-7; V gene: TRBV15; CDR3 protein: CATSRDRGHEQYF
J gene: TRBJ2-1; V gene: TRBV2; CDR3 protein: CASGGGSSYNEQFF
J gene: TRBJ1-5; V gene: TRBV6-1; CDR3 protein: CASRGGSSNQPQHF
J gene: TRBJ1-2; V gene: TRBV5-6; CDR3 protein: CASSLFSGGSNYGYTF
J gene: TRBJ2-1; V gene: TRBV10-1; CDR3 protein: CASSLGGGSPHNEQFF
J gene: TRBJ2-3; V gene: TRBV5-5; CDR3 protein: CASSKGLAGHGREDTQYF
J gene: TRBJ1-6; V gene: TRBV29-1; CDR3 protein: CSAQTGENSPLHF
J gene: TRBJ2-1; V gene: TRBV5-1; CDR3 protein: CASSHPGQGFNEQFF
J gene: TRBJ2-1; V gene: TRBV5-1; CDR3 protein: CASSPGGKNEQFF
J gene: TRBJ1-4; V gene: TRBV4-2; CDR3 protein: CASSQDGGHTNEKLFF
J gene: TRBJ2-7; V gene: TRBV6-6; CDR3 protein: CASRLTHTYEQYF
J gene: TRBJ1-4; V gene: TRBV19; CDR3 protein: CASRPQGAREKLFF
J gene: TRBJ1-2; V gene: TRBV6-1; CDR3 protein: CAVPGQGAVYGYTF
J gene: TRBJ2-5; V gene: TRBV2; CDR3 protein: CATRRTGYKETQYF